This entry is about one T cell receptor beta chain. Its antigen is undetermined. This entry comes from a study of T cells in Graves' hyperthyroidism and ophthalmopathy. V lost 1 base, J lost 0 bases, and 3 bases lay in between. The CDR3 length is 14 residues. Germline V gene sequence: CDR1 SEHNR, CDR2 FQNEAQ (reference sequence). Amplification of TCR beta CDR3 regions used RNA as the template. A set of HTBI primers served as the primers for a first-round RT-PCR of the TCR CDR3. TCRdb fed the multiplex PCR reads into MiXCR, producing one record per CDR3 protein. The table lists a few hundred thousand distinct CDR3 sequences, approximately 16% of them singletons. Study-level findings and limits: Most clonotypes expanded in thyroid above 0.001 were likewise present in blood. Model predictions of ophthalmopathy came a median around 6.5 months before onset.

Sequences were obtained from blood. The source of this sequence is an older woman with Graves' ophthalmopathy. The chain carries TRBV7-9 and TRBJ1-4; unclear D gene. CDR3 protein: CASSLGPTNEKLFF. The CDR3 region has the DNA TGTGCCAGCAGCTTAGGTCCAACTAATGAAAAACTGTTTTTT.